This TCR beta chain comes out of a study of cytomegalovirus exposure and HLA in healthy donors. Though probably carrying unrecorded immune exposures, donors were nominally healthy at sampling. This clone appeared a single time. Amplification used 60 Vbeta primers and 13 Jbeta primers. Sequencing was performed with immunoSEQ multiplex PCR; in TCRdb, only in-frame clones are kept and a portion is missing. The table records about 180,000 clones, 76% of them present only once. This CDR3 region has 13 residues. Germline values: CDR1 MNHEY, CDR2 SMNVEV (reference sequence). Trimming removed 3 bases at V and 1 base at J, with 6 bases between.

The sample was PBMCs. The chain carries TRBV27 and TRBJ1-1, with D unclear. This clonotype was sampled from a woman aged 25 to 39 in good health and CMV-seropositive. The CDR3 protein is CASSFQENTEAFF. The DNA of the CDR3 is TGTGCCAGCAGTTTTCAGGAGAACACTGAAGCTTTCTTT.